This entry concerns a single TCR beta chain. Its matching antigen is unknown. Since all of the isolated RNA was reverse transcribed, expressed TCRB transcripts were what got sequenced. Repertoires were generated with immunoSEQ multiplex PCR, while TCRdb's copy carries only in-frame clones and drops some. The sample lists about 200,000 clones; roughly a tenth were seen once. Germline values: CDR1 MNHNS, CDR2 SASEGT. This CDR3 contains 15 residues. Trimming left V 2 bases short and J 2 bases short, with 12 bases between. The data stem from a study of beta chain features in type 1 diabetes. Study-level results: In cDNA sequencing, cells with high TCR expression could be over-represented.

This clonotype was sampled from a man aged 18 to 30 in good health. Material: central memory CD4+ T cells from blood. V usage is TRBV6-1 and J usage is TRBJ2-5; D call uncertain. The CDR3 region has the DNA TGTGCCAGCAGTGAAAGGCAGAACTTTCAAGAGACCCAGTACTTC. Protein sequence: CASSERQNFQETQYF.